This TCR beta chain was found in a study of technical replicates of blood from a few donors. This table comes from immunoSEQ multiplex PCR, and its TCRdb copy is limited to in-frame clones, with some not included. The table lists over 50,000 clones, roughly 97% of them singletons. V shed 5 bases and J 0 bases; nucleotides not matched to a gene: 4. The germline CDR1 and CDR2 sequences are MRHNA and SNTAGT. CDR3 length: 15 amino acids. The receptor's source is a human donor in good health. The chain links TRBV6-4 to TRBJ2-5; 9 bases map to TRBD2. Specimen: T cells isolated from PBMCs. This CDR3 reads CASSSVAGDQETQYF. CDR3 DNA sequence: TGTGCCAGCAGTTCGGTAGCGGGGGACCAAGAGACCCAGTACTTC.